Each of the 27 T cell receptor beta chains below was sequenced from the same sample in a study of T cell clonotyping in hematopoietic cell transplantation. Time point noted: recipient sample about 28 days before transplant, after cytoreduction. The data were produced by immunoSEQ multiplex PCR, yet TCRdb's version contains in-frame clones alone and is incomplete. The sample comprises approximately 39,000 clones, about 95% of which are singletons, and about 1.5% rests with the top ten. The sequenced sample was peripheral blood mononuclear cells, obtained before stem cell transplant. The receptors come from a man aged 35-49 years with chronic myeloid leukemia. Some clones in this sample may be carry-over from other donors' samples.

A single count supports this clone. This sequence joins TRBV28 and TRBJ1-1; D is possibly TRBD1 (5 bases). The germline V gene has CDR1 MDHEN and CDR2 SYDVKM. There are 15 residues in the CDR3. With 6 bases removed from V and 0 bases from J, the gap between germline ends came to 14 bases. CDR3 in DNA: TGTGCCAGCAGCCCCGGCGGGGCCATGAACACTGAAGCTTTCTTT. It specifies CASSPGGAMNTEAFF.

This rearrangement joins TRBV28 to TRBJ2-5; D is possibly TRBD1 (5 bases). The V end was cut by 8 bases, the J end by 5 bases, with 15 bases between. The germline CDR1 and CDR2 sequences are MDHEN and SYDVKM. The CDR3 contains 13 residues. The CDR3 sequence: CASSIAGRETQYF. CDR3 sequence (DNA): TGTGCCAGCTCCATTGCAGGGCGGGAGACCCAGTACTTC.

The V call is TRBV9, the J call TRBJ1-1; no clear D gene. Germline assignment: CDR1 SGDLS and CDR2 YYNGEE. V gave up 3 bases and J gave up 3 bases, with 9 bases separating them. CDR3 size: 13 residues. CDR3 coding DNA: TGTGCCAGCAGCGCCGGTCGGCACACTGAAGCTTTCTTT. Its protein is CASSAGRHTEAFF.

The rearrangement uses TRBV27 and TRBJ1-1; the D is unclear. Trimming left V 2 bases short and J 1 base short, with 5 bases between. CDR3 size: 13 residues. CDR1 is MNHEY, CDR2 SMNVEV, per germline (reference sequence). The CDR3 coding sequence is TGTGCCAGCAGTTTAGTACAGAACACTGAAGCTTTCTTT. Protein product: CASSLVQNTEAFF.

The genes are TRBV30 and TRBJ1-6; D is ambiguous. This CDR3 is 14 amino acids long. Germline V gives CDR1 GTSNPN, CDR2 SVGIG (reference sequence). V shed 4 bases and J shed 6 bases, with 13 bases lying between them. CDR3 coding DNA: TGTGCCTGGAACCGGGGTAGGCCTAATTCACCCCTCCACTTT. Residues: CAWNRGRPNSPLHF.

V gene TRBV7-2 combines with J gene TRBJ1-2; no firm D call. This CDR3 is 16 amino acids long. Per germline, CDR1 SGHTA and CDR2 FQGNSA. V lost 6 bases to trimming and J lost 2 bases, with 19 bases between them. The CDR3 spells CASSTRGGPSNYGYTF. CDR3 bases: TGTGCCAGCAGTACCCGGGGTGGGCCCTCAAACTATGGCTACACCTTC.

J is TRBJ1-2 and V is TRBV2, with a weak D call TRBD1 (6 bases). Germline CDR1 and CDR2: SNHLY and FYNNEI. This CDR3 has 14 residues. The V and J ends lost 4 bases and 6 bases respectively, with 15 bases between them. CDR3: CASSVRGGADGYTF. CDR3 DNA: TGTGCCAGCAGTGTAAGGGGGGGGGCGGATGGCTACACCTTC. Supplemented by reference TRBV2 and TRBJ1-2, the full variable domain reads EPEVTQTPSHQVTQMGQEVILRCVPISNHLYFYWYRQILGQKVEFLVSFYNNEISEKSEIFDDQFSVERPDGSNFTLKIRSTKLEDSAMYFCASSVRGGADGYTFGSGTRLTVV.

The V and J genes are TRBV5-1 and TRBJ2-1; TRBD2 agrees at 15 bases. With 4 bases clipped from V and 7 bases from J, the junction kept 3 bases outside the gene matches. Germline-derived CDR1 and CDR2 are SGHRS and YFSETQ. CDR3 size: 15 residues. The CDR3 DNA reads as TGCGCCAGCAGCCAGGGGACTAGCGGGGGGAATGAGCAGTTCTTC. Its protein is CASSQGTSGGNEQFF.

The chain uses TRBV28 and TRBJ2-6; 9 nucleotides align to TRBD1. The CDR3 is 18 amino acids. V dropped 3 bases and J dropped 4; count of bases not matched to a gene: 10. Germline CDR1 is MDHEN and CDR2 is SYDVKM. CDR3 nucleotide sequence: TGTGCCAGCAGTTTCCCCCCGGGACAGGGTGCAGGGGCCAACGTCCTGACTTTC. As protein: CASSFPPGQGAGANVLTF.

This chain uses TRBV19 with TRBJ1-2; 7 bases align to TRBD1. The CDR3 extends over 15 amino acids. V gave up 4 bases and J gave up 6 bases; unmatched junction bases: 11. Germline assignment: CDR1 LNHDA and CDR2 SQIVND (reference sequence). CDR3 sequence reads: CASSTPQGTVDGYTF. The CDR3 DNA reads TGTGCCAGTAGTACTCCTCAAGGGACAGTTGATGGCTACACCTTC.

The V gene is TRBV7-3, the J gene TRBJ2-3, with 9 positions matching TRBD1. V was pared by 6 bases and J by 3 bases, with 7 bases of the junction left unmatched. CDR3 length: 15 amino acids. The germline V gene encodes CDR1 SGHTA and CDR2 FQGTGA. The DNA of the CDR3 is TGTGCCAGCAGTCGATCGGGACAGGGAACAGATACGCAGTATTTT. This encodes CASSRSGQGTDTQYF.

The chain employs TRBV28 and TRBJ1-2; perhaps TRBD1 as D (6 bases). CDR1 is MDHEN, CDR2 SYDVKM, per germline. This CDR3 region has 18 residues. The V and J ends lost 2 bases and 4 bases respectively, with 23 bases between them. CDR3 in amino acids: CASSLRNFEQGVSYGYTF. The DNA of the CDR3 is TGTGCCAGCAGTTTACGCAACTTTGAACAGGGAGTATCCTATGGCTACACCTTC.

Here the CDR3 DNA reads TGTGCCAGCAGCATTAAATGGGTAAGCGGAAACACCATATATTTT. Residues: CASSIKWVSGNTIYF. The chain carries TRBV21-1 and TRBJ1-3. TRBV21-1 is listed as a pseudogene. The CDR3 runs to 15 residues.

The chain uses TRBV6-5 and TRBJ2-7; 8 positions agree with TRBD1. J gave up 4 bases and V 6 bases, and 5 bases lay outside the gene matches. CDR3 length equals 13 residues. Germline lookup yields CDR1 MNHEY and CDR2 SVGAGI. The CDR3 sequence is CASSLDREYEQYF. CDR3 nucleotides: TGTGCCAGCAGCTTGGACAGGGAATACGAGCAGTACTTC.

V gene TRBV19 combines with J gene TRBJ1-2, with a weak D call TRBD1 (6 bases). There are 12 residues in the CDR3. Per the germline V gene, CDR1 is LNHDA and CDR2 is SQIVND (reference sequence). V was pared by 7 bases and J by 10 bases, with 16 bases between. CDR3 region: CASTTGTTIYTF. DNA for the CDR3: TGTGCCAGTACCACCGGGACAACAATCTACACCTTC.

Points on this clone: At one end the junction does not follow the germline gene, possibly because of a read error. This chain links TRBV7-7 with TRBJ2-2; 9 bases agree with TRBD1. CDR1 is SSHAT, CDR2 FNYEAQ, per germline (reference sequence). This CDR3 is built from 19 residues. CDR3 residues: CASSLAPSWDRASTGELFF. The CDR3 DNA follows: TGTGCTAGCAGCTTAGCCCCCTCGTGGGACAGGGCCTCCACCGGGGAGCTGTTTTTT.

In this sample, this clone turned up once. The chain employs TRBV6-1 and TRBJ2-7; D remains ambiguous. Germline V gene lookup returns CDR1 MNHNS and CDR2 SASEGT. This CDR3 has 13 residues. Between the trimmed V and J ends, which lost 9 bases and 0 bases, there was a span of 12 bases. The CDR3 sequence is CASYPDDSYEQYF. CDR3 nucleotide sequence: TGTGCCAGTTATCCTGACGACTCCTACGAGCAGTACTTC.

The chain has TRBV10-3 and TRBJ2-3; 8 bases match TRBD2. Germline V gene lookup returns CDR1 ENHRY and CDR2 SYGVKD. The CDR3 is 14 residues long. V trimming: 8 bases; J trimming: 1 base; junction bases outside the gene matches: 5. CDR3 protein: CAIRSRGGTDTQYF. CDR3 DNA: TGTGCCATCCGTTCGCGGGGGGGCACAGATACGCAGTATTTT.

The count of this clone is one. This chain links TRBV2 with TRBJ2-5, with 7 bases matching TRBD2. J lost 5 bases, V lost 6 bases, and 12 bases had no gene match. The length of the CDR3 is 15 residues. CDR1 is SNHLY and CDR2 is FYNNEI in the germline V gene. CDR3 nucleotide sequence: TGTGCCAGCAGGGCTTCCACTAGCGCGTTCGAGACCCAGTACTTC. This gives the protein CASRASTSAFETQYF.

V gene TRBV5-1 combines with J gene TRBJ2-7; no clear D. The germline CDR1 and CDR2 sequences are SGHRS and YFSETQ. The CDR3 length is 12 residues. V lost 9 bases, J lost 3 bases, and 13 bases lay in between. CDR3 protein: CATTLDGYEQYF. For the CDR3, the DNA is TGCGCCACTACCCTGGATGGCTACGAGCAGTACTTC.

This chain links TRBV5-1 with TRBJ2-3; TRBD2 matches at 12 bases. The junction had 1 base not matched to a gene; V was cut back by 1 base and J by 4 bases. Germline CDR1 reads SGHRS; CDR2 reads YFSETQ. The CDR3 runs 15 residues. Here the CDR3 DNA reads TGCGCCAGCAGCTTGACTAGCGGGGGGTCAGATACGCAGTATTTT. It translates to CASSLTSGGSDTQYF.

The chain links TRBV7-2 to TRBJ2-5, with 14 bases matching TRBD2. CDR1 and CDR2 (germline): SGHTA, FQGNSA. Germline trimming cut 5 bases from V and 2 bases from J; bases unmatched to any gene: 7. The CDR3 has 17 residues. The CDR3 loop reads CASSPGTSGGFQETQYF. CDR3 bases: TGTGCCAGCAGCCCGGGGACTAGCGGGGGATTTCAAGAGACCCAGTACTTC.

The chain combines TRBV4-1 with TRBJ2-4; TRBD1 might be the D (5 bases). V was trimmed by 1 base and J by 2 bases, leaving 15 bases between them. In germline, CDR1 is MGHRA, CDR2 YSYEKL. CDR3 size: 17 residues. This chain's CDR3 is CASSQAPGQVTKNIQYF. In DNA form, the CDR3 reads TGCGCCAGCAGCCAAGCCCCAGGGCAAGTAACCAAAAACATTCAGTACTTC.

The chain has TRBV5-1 and TRBJ2-7, with 10 bases lining up with TRBD1. The CDR3 consists of 14 residues. The junction had 3 bases not matched to a gene; V was cut back by 4 bases and J by 2 bases. Germline CDR1 reads SGHRS; CDR2 reads YFSETQ. The CDR3 reads CASSAGQGPYEQYF. The CDR3 nucleotides read TGCGCCAGCAGCGCGGGACAGGGGCCCTACGAGCAGTACTTC.

The chain employs TRBV7-8 and TRBJ2-2, with TRBD2 matching over 7 bases. There are 16 residues in the CDR3. J gave up 1 base and V 3 bases, and 5 bases lay outside the gene matches. The germline V gene has CDR1 SGHVS and CDR2 FQNEAQ. The CDR3 region is CASSLLGGGNTGELFF. For the CDR3, the DNA is TGTGCCAGCAGCTTGCTGGGCGGGGGGAACACCGGGGAGCTGTTTTTT.

This chain uses TRBV5-6 with TRBJ1-2, with a weak D call TRBD1 (5 bases). This CDR3 is 11 amino acids long. Trimming took off 2 bases at V and 8 bases at J, with 7 bases between the two ends. Looked up from germline, CDR1 is SGHDT and CDR2 is YYEEEE. CDR3 bases: TGTGCCAGCAGCTTAAGGGGCGGCTACACCTTC. Residues: CASSLRGGYTF.

This chain connects TRBV9 to TRBJ2-2, with D unresolved. Trimming removed 5 bases at V and 4 bases at J, with 3 bases between. This CDR3 comprises 11 residues. Germline CDR1 is SGDLS and CDR2 is YYNGEE. CDR3 amino acids: CASRATGELFF. DNA of the CDR3: TGTGCCAGCAGAGCCACCGGGGAGCTGTTTTTT.